This note documents a single TCR beta chain sequence. Original handling: Amplification from reference gene primers served as the basis for estimated nucleated cell counts. Generated by immunoSEQ multiplex PCR, the TCRdb table keeps only in-frame clones and is missing some. V, J and clone size are taken as reported in that table, and D and trimming were inferred from the DNA itself. The sample consists of about 120,000 clones, more than 80% of them appearing once. The data were obtained in a study of blood T cell repertoires in COVID-19. Study summary: Samples of COVID-19 (acute and convalescent) were obtained from the United States, Italy and Spain. In each case, the material was cDNA or gDNA derived from T cells, B-cell-depleted T cells, or PBMCs.

In germline, CDR1 is LGHNA, CDR2 YSLEER. Trimming cost V 5 bases and J 2 bases; bases outside gene matches: 2. CDR3 size: 13 residues. Seattle cases were enrolled at active infection and followed longitudinally. The origin of this receptor is a woman aged 60-75 years with COVID-19, enrolled during active disease. The rearrangement joins TRBV4-3 to TRBJ1-1, with 7 bases identical to TRBD1. Sequenced input: peripheral blood. The CDR3 region is CASSTGVNTEAFF. CDR3 nucleotide sequence: TGCGCCAGCAGCACAGGGGTTAACACTGAAGCTTTCTTT.